This is a list of T cell receptor beta chains from one sample in a study of PD-L1 blockade in urothelial cancer. Profiled with immunoSEQ multiplex PCR; TCRdb holds only in-frame clones, not every one. The sample holds 90,000 or so clones, 90% seen once. The sequencing here drew on PBMCs, taken around atezolizumab (anti-PD-L1) treatment. Receptors originate from a man in his fifties or sixties with urothelial cancer. Each CDR3 is given with its conserved first and last residue. The D gene is left open where the match is weak. Rows give clone size only sometimes, using once, few, many, or a class for an expanded clone.

>.|TRBV5-1|TRBJ2-7|TRBD1|14
CASSSGQVSYEQYF
TGCGCCAGCAGCTCAGGACAGGTGTCCTACGAGCAGTACTTC
>.|TRBV19|TRBJ1-4|.|19
CASSAPRTVVIATNEKLFF
TGTGCCAGTAGTGCCCCACGGACAGTAGTTATTGCAACTAATGAAAAACTGTTTTTT
>.|TRBV9|TRBJ1-1|TRBD1|20
CASSVATGEESQSMNTEAFF
TGTGCCAGCAGCGTAGCGACAGGGGAGGAGAGCCAGTCCATGAACACTGAAGCTTTCTTT
>.|TRBV27|TRBJ2-7|.|13
CASSFLRGGEQYF
TGTGCCAGCAGTTTTCTCCGCGGTGGTGAGCAGTACTTC
>.|TRBV9|TRBJ2-3|.|13
CASSVAGTDTQYF
TGTGCCAGCAGCGTAGCCGGCACAGATACGCAGTATTTT
>.|TRBV4-2|TRBJ2-5|TRBD2|15
CASSPDRGDQETQYF
TGTGCCAGCAGCCCCGACCGGGGGGACCAAGAGACCCAGTACTTC
>.|TRBV15|TRBJ2-1|TRBD1|15
CATSRGQGGYNEQFF
TGTGCCACCAGCAGAGGACAGGGGGGGTACAATGAGCAGTTCTTC
>.|TRBV7-2|TRBJ2-1|TRBD2|15
CASSLGLAGYNEQFF
TGTGCCAGCAGCTTAGGTCTAGCGGGCTACAATGAGCAGTTCTTC
>.|TRBV19|TRBJ2-5|TRBD1|17
CASSMGQGVESGETQYF
TGTGCCAGTAGTATGGGACAGGGAGTAGAAAGTGGAGAGACCCAGTACTTC
>.|TRBV19|TRBJ1-5|.|17
CASSKITLGGGNQPQHF
TGTGCCAGTAGTAAGATCACTTTGGGGGGAGGCAATCAGCCCCAGCATTTT
>.|TRBV10-1|TRBJ2-3|.|16
CASSESFGGGTDTQYF
TGCGCCAGCAGTGAGTCTTTTGGCGGCGGGACAGATACGCAGTATTTT
>.|TRBV12-5|TRBJ2-7|TRBD2|16
CASGLVLAGELPQQYF
TGTGCTAGTGGTTTGGTACTAGCGGGAGAACTTCCCCAGCAGTACTTC
>.|TRBV5-1|TRBJ2-2|TRBD1|17
CASSLVLGGIGTGELFF
TGCGCCAGCAGCTTGGTATTAGGGGGCATTGGTACCGGGGAGCTGTTTTTT
>once|TRBV4-2|TRBJ2-1|TRBD2|17
CASSQVRLAGPYNEQFF
TGTGCCAGCAGCCAAGTCCGCCTAGCGGGGCCCTACAATGAGCAGTTCTTC
>.|TRBV30|TRBJ1-2|TRBD1|15
CAWDWTGSFGYGYTF
TGTGCCTGGGATTGGACAGGATCGTTTGGATATGGCTACACCTTC
>few|TRBV19|TRBJ1-1|.|15
CASSIEGAGSTEAFF
TGTGCCAGTAGTATAGAAGGGGCCGGCAGCACTGAAGCTTTCTTT
>.|TRBV7-2|TRBJ2-2|TRBD2|18
CASSAGLAGGPMDGELFF
TGTGCCAGCAGCGCAGGACTAGCGGGGGGGCCAATGGACGGGGAGCTGTTTTTT
>few|TRBV4-2|TRBJ1-6|.|15
CASSQAGQAYSPLHF
TGTGCCAGCAGCCAAGCTGGACAAGCGTACTCACCCCTCCACTTT
>once|TRBV27|TRBJ2-3|TRBD2|15
CATTRLAGGTDTQYF
TGTGCCACGACCCGACTAGCGGGGGGTACAGATACGCAGTATTTT
>.|TRBV28|TRBJ2-4|TRBD1|15
CASSLGQGALGIQYF
TGTGCCAGCAGTTTGGGACAGGGGGCGTTGGGCATTCAGTACTTC
>.|TRBV25-1|TRBJ1-4|TRBD1|13
CASSTGGLKKLFF
TGTGCCAGCAGCACAGGGGGCCTAAAGAAACTGTTTTTT
>.|TRBV2|TRBJ2-7|.|10
CASRSYEQYF
TGTGCCAGCCGTAGCTACGAGCAGTACTTC
>few|TRBV5-1|TRBJ1-2|.|14
CASSLDSFNYGYTF
TGCGCCAGCAGCTTGGACAGCTTTAACTATGGCTACACCTTC
>.|TRBV2|TRBJ2-4|TRBD1|17
CASSLLNRDRVRNIQYF
TGTGCCAGCAGTCTATTAAACCGGGACAGGGTTAGAAACATTCAGTACTTC
>.|TRBV5-1|TRBJ2-3|.|15
CASSSGTIRTDTQYF
TGCGCCAGCAGCTCCGGGACAATCCGGACAGATACGCAGTATTTT
>.|TRBV10-3|TRBJ2-7|TRBD2|15
CAITRERGSSYEQYF
TGTGCCATCACCCGCGAGCGGGGGAGCTCCTACGAGCAGTACTTC
>.|TRBV27|TRBJ2-1|.|15
CASRTGGGTYNEQFF
TGTGCCAGCAGGACGGGGGGCGGGACCTACAATGAGCAGTTCTTC
>.|TRBV4-1|TRBJ2-5|TRBD2|18
CASSLVIGTSGSGETQYF
TGCGCCAGCAGCCTCGTCATCGGGACTAGCGGGAGCGGAGAGACCCAGTACTTC
>.|TRBV28|TRBJ2-4|.|14
CASSPPLQENIQYF
TGTGCCAGCAGCCCCCCCCTGCAGGAAAACATTCAGTACTTC
>.|TRBV5-1|TRBJ2-5|.|15
CASSLVGTRQETQYF
TGCGCCAGCAGCTTGGTTGGGACAAGGCAAGAGACCCAGTACTTC
>.|TRBV27|TRBJ2-7|.|13
CATARETAYEQYF
TGTGCCACCGCGCGTGAGACTGCCTACGAGCAGTACTTC
>.|TRBV30|TRBJ2-5|.|13
CAWSRTDQETQYF
TGTGCCTGGAGTAGGACAGATCAAGAGACCCAGTACTTC
>.|TRBV30|TRBJ2-2|TRBD1|14
CAWSVPQGAGELFF
TGTGCCTGGAGTGTACCTCAGGGGGCCGGGGAGCTGTTTTTT
>.|TRBV7-9|TRBJ2-1|TRBD1|17
CASSLTSWDSQYNEQFF
TGTGCCAGCAGCTTAACTTCCTGGGACAGTCAGTACAATGAGCAGTTCTTC
>.|TRBV7-2|TRBJ2-5|.|13
CASSAGQQETQYF
TGTGCCAGCAGCGCGGGACAGCAAGAGACCCAGTACTTC
>.|TRBV6-5|TRBJ2-3|TRBD2|14
CASSRGTSADTQYF
TGTGCCAGCAGTCGAGGGACTAGCGCAGATACGCAGTATTTT
>.|TRBV19|TRBJ1-2|.|14
CASGQMRTAYGYTF
TGTGCCAGTGGGCAAATGAGGACAGCCTATGGCTACACCTTC
>.|TRBV4-3|TRBJ2-3|TRBD2|15
CASSRESGIGDTQYF
TGCGCCAGCAGCCGAGAAAGCGGGATTGGAGATACGCAGTATTTT
>.|TRBV5-1|TRBJ2-2|TRBD2|18
CASSLDPTSGGNTGELFF
TGCGCCAGCAGCTTGGACCCGACTAGCGGGGGGAACACCGGGGAGCTGTTTTTT
>.|TRBV2|TRBJ1-4|TRBD1|14
CASRDGQGGEKLFF
TGTGCCAGCAGGGATGGACAGGGTGGCGAAAAACTGTTTTTT
>.|TRBV10-1|TRBJ2-7|.|14
CASSESPAGDEQYF
TGCGCCAGCAGTGAGTCCCCGGCAGGCGACGAGCAGTACTTC
>once|TRBV10-1|TRBJ1-1|.|14
CASSRESRDTEAFF
TGCGCCAGCAGCCGGGAGTCTCGGGACACTGAAGCTTTCTTT
>.|TRBV9|TRBJ2-7|.|12
CASSRQGGEQYF
TGTGCCAGCAGCCGCCAGGGGGGCGAGCAGTACTTC
>.|TRBV7-2|TRBJ1-2|.|11
CASSLGGGYTF
TGTGCCAGCAGCTTAGGAGGGGGCTACACCTTC
>.|TRBV30|TRBJ1-2|TRBD1|13
CAWSRQGGYGYTF
TGTGCCTGGTCCCGACAGGGTGGGTATGGCTACACCTTC
>.|TRBV9|TRBJ1-1|.|13
CASSVEQVTEAFF
TGTGCCAGCAGCGTAGAGCAGGTCACTGAAGCTTTCTTT
>.|TRBV30|TRBJ1-4|.|12
CAWGLEVGKLFF
TGTGCCTGGGGGTTGGAGGTGGGCAAACTGTTTTTT
>.|TRBV28|TRBJ1-2|TRBD1|13
CASSLTGNYGYTF
TGTGCCAGCAGTCTGACAGGGAACTATGGCTACACCTTC
>few|TRBV18|TRBJ2-1|.|14
CASSPPGGNNEQFF
TGTGCCAGCTCACCACCGGGGGGTAACAATGAGCAGTTCTTC